This T cell receptor beta chain was identified in a study of blood T cell repertoires in COVID-19. At the level of the study: The United States, Italy and Spain were the sources of the acute and convalescent COVID-19 samples. Sources were T cells, B-cell-depleted T cells, or PBMCs; the material itself was cDNA or gDNA.

This CDR3 is 14 amino acids long. Germline values: CDR1 MDHEN, CDR2 SYDVKM. With 6 bases clipped from V and 8 bases from J, the junction kept 10 bases outside the gene matches. Libraries were prepared by immunoSEQ multiplex PCR; TCRdb keeps only in-frame clonotypes and omits some of them. This repertoire shows 180,000 or so clones, approximately 86% found once; its top ten account for around 8.3%. This chain joins TRBV28 and TRBJ1-1; 9 bases are shared with TRBD1. The receptor was derived from a man aged 55 to 70 with acute or convalescent COVID-19. Material: peripheral blood. The CDR3 region has the DNA TGTGCCAGCAGCACGACAGGGGGGAACGCCGAAGCTTTCTTT. It encodes CASSTTGGNAEAFF.